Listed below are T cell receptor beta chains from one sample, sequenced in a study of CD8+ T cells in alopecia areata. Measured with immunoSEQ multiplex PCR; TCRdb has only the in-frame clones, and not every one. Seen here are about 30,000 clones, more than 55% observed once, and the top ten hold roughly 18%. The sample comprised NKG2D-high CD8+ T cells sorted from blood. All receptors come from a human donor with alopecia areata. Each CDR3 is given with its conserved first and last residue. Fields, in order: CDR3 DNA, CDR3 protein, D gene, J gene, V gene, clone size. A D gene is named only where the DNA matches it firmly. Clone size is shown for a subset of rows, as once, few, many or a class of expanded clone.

CDR3 DNA: TGTGCCAGTAGTATTAGGTCTAACTACGAGCAGTACTTC
CDR3 protein: CASSIRSNYEQYF
D gene: .
J gene: TRBJ2-7
V gene: TRBV19
clone size: once

CDR3 DNA: TGCGCCAGCAGCCAAGATGCTGGACTATTCTACGAGCAGTACTTC
CDR3 protein: CASSQDAGLFYEQYF
D gene: .
J gene: TRBJ2-7
V gene: TRBV4-1
clone size: .

CDR3 DNA: TGTGCCAGCAGCTTTCCGGGGAGAGGGTGGGAGACCCAGTACTTC
CDR3 protein: CASSFPGRGWETQYF
D gene: .
J gene: TRBJ2-5
V gene: TRBV7-9
clone size: .

CDR3 DNA: TGTGCCAGCAGCTTGGGGTCCACTGAAGCTTTCTTT
CDR3 protein: CASSLGSTEAFF
D gene: .
J gene: TRBJ1-1
V gene: TRBV7-9
clone size: .

CDR3 DNA: TGTGCCAGCAGCATCGGACAGGGCTCCTACGAGCAGTACTTC
CDR3 protein: CASSIGQGSYEQYF
D gene: TRBD1
J gene: TRBJ2-7
V gene: TRBV13
clone size: .

CDR3 DNA: TGTGCCTGGAGTCCGGGTCTGAACACTGAAGCTTTCTTT
CDR3 protein: CAWSPGLNTEAFF
D gene: .
J gene: TRBJ1-1
V gene: TRBV30
clone size: once

CDR3 DNA: TGTGCCAGCAGCCCAGCCGGGACACCCTACGAGCAGTACTTC
CDR3 protein: CASSPAGTPYEQYF
D gene: .
J gene: TRBJ2-7
V gene: TRBV11-2
clone size: .

CDR3 DNA: TGTGCCAGCTCACCAATAGCGTCGAACACCGGGGAGCTGTTTTTT
CDR3 protein: CASSPIASNTGELFF
D gene: .
J gene: TRBJ2-2
V gene: TRBV18
clone size: .

CDR3 DNA: TGTGCCAGCAGCCTTATTGCGTACGAGCAGTACTTC
CDR3 protein: CASSLIAYEQYF
D gene: .
J gene: TRBJ2-7
V gene: TRBV6-1
clone size: .

CDR3 DNA: TGTGCCAGCAGTTACCGAGAGACCCAGTACTTC
CDR3 protein: CASSYRETQYF
D gene: .
J gene: TRBJ2-5
V gene: TRBV6-5
clone size: .

CDR3 DNA: TGTGCCTGGAGTGTACTCGGCGTCGGGGAGCTGTTTTTT
CDR3 protein: CAWSVLGVGELFF
D gene: .
J gene: TRBJ2-2
V gene: TRBV30
clone size: .

CDR3 DNA: TGTGCCAGCAGTTTCGGACGGACTCAAGCTTTCTTT
CDR3 protein: CASSFGRTQAFF
D gene: .
J gene: TRBJ1-1
V gene: TRBV28
clone size: .

CDR3 DNA: TGTGCCAGCAGCGCCCCAAACAGGGTCAGGGAAGAGACCCAGTACTTC
CDR3 protein: CASSAPNRVREETQYF
D gene: .
J gene: TRBJ2-5
V gene: TRBV7-2
clone size: .

CDR3 DNA: TGTGCCAGCAGTTTAGGGAGCAACAATGAGCAGTTCTTC
CDR3 protein: CASSLGSNNEQFF
D gene: .
J gene: TRBJ2-1
V gene: TRBV28
clone size: medium-sized

CDR3 DNA: TGTGCCAGCAGCTTTTGGGACCTAGGGGGCAATCAGCCCCAGCATTTT
CDR3 protein: CASSFWDLGGNQPQHF
D gene: .
J gene: TRBJ1-5
V gene: TRBV7-8
clone size: .

CDR3 DNA: TGTGCCAGTAGTATAGCGGGAGCTAACACCGGGGAGCTGTTTTTT
CDR3 protein: CASSIAGANTGELFF
D gene: .
J gene: TRBJ2-2
V gene: TRBV19
clone size: .

CDR3 DNA: TGCGCCAGCAGCCCGGGACTAGCGTACTACGAGCAGTACTTC
CDR3 protein: CASSPGLAYYEQYF
D gene: TRBD2
J gene: TRBJ2-7
V gene: TRBV5-1
clone size: .

CDR3 DNA: TGTGCCAGCAGCTTAGTGGGGCTTGAGCAGTACTTC
CDR3 protein: CASSLVGLEQYF
D gene: .
J gene: TRBJ2-7
V gene: TRBV7-8
clone size: .

CDR3 DNA: TGTGCCAGTAGTACGTGGGCCGGAGATAGCAATCAGCCCCAGCATTTT
CDR3 protein: CASSTWAGDSNQPQHF
D gene: .
J gene: TRBJ1-5
V gene: TRBV19
clone size: .

CDR3 DNA: TGTGCCAGTAGTAATGGGCCTAGCGGAACCTACGAGCAGTACTTC
CDR3 protein: CASSNGPSGTYEQYF
D gene: TRBD2
J gene: TRBJ2-7
V gene: TRBV19
clone size: .

CDR3 DNA: TGTGCCTGGAGTGTACAGGTGCACAGGGGGTATAATTCACCCCTCCACTTT
CDR3 protein: CAWSVQVHRGYNSPLHF
D gene: TRBD1
J gene: TRBJ1-6
V gene: TRBV30
clone size: .

CDR3 DNA: TGTGCCAGCAGAACCAGCGGGAGGGCTACAGATACGCAGTATTTT
CDR3 protein: CASRTSGRATDTQYF
D gene: TRBD2
J gene: TRBJ2-3
V gene: TRBV6-4
clone size: .

CDR3 DNA: TGTGCCAGCAGTGAAGCAGCGGGAAACACAGATACGCAGTATTTT
CDR3 protein: CASSEAAGNTDTQYF
D gene: TRBD2
J gene: TRBJ2-3
V gene: TRBV6-1
clone size: .

CDR3 DNA: TGTGCCAGCATCGACCCACGGGGCAATCAGCCCCAGCATTTT
CDR3 protein: CASIDPRGNQPQHF
D gene: .
J gene: TRBJ1-5
V gene: TRBV2
clone size: .

CDR3 DNA: TGTGCCAGCAGTTTATTCCAGGGCACAGATACGCAGTATTTT
CDR3 protein: CASSLFQGTDTQYF
D gene: .
J gene: TRBJ2-3
V gene: TRBV28
clone size: few

CDR3 DNA: TGCGCCAGCAGCTTATTGGGCTCGGGGAATGAGCAGTTCTTC
CDR3 protein: CASSLLGSGNEQFF
D gene: .
J gene: TRBJ2-1
V gene: TRBV5-1
clone size: .

CDR3 DNA: TGCAGCGTCGGTCGGGAGTTCTTC
CDR3 protein: CSVGREFF
D gene: .
J gene: TRBJ2-1
V gene: TRBV29-1
clone size: .

CDR3 DNA: TGTGCCAGCAGCCCTCTTGCGGGAATTTACAATGAGCAGTTCTTC
CDR3 protein: CASSPLAGIYNEQFF
D gene: .
J gene: TRBJ2-1
V gene: TRBV7-9
clone size: .